A single sample is the source of the 7 T cell receptor beta chains below, sequenced in a study of blood T cell repertoires in COVID-19. Some clones are missing from TCRdb's copy, which holds only in-frame ones; the method was immunoSEQ multiplex PCR. The repertoire holds about 140,000 clones, with about 82% as singletons. Source material: peripheral blood. Receptor source: a woman older than 75 with active or convalescent COVID-19.

This clone came up once. The chain employs TRBV20-1 and TRBJ1-1, with D possibly TRBD1 on 6 matching bases. This CDR3 is 11 amino acids long. CDR1 is DFQATT and CDR2 is SNEGSKA in the germline V gene (reference sequence). V was trimmed by 3 bases and J by 11 bases, leaving 13 bases between them. CDR3 protein: CSASPTGTAFF. CDR3 nucleotides: TGCAGTGCTAGTCCAACAGGGACGGCTTTCTTT.

The genes are TRBV28 and TRBJ1-5; 8 bases fit TRBD1. Germline CDR1 reads MDHEN; CDR2 reads SYDVKM. This CDR3 contains 15 residues. The V segment lost 5 bases and the J segment 6 bases; nucleotides outside the gene matches: 9. CDR3 protein: CASSARTGYGQPQHF. The CDR3 DNA sequence: TGTGCCAGCAGTGCCCGGACAGGGTACGGTCAGCCCCAGCATTTT.

This chain links TRBV10-3 with TRBJ2-2; TRBD2 aligns across 10 bases. CDR3 length: 15 amino acids. The junction had 2 bases not matched to a gene; V was cut back by 3 bases and J by 4 bases. Germline loops: CDR1 ENHRY, CDR2 SYGVKD. DNA of the CDR3: TGTGCCATCAGTGAAGCGGGGGGGCTCACCGGGGAGCTGTTTTTT. Its protein is CAISEAGGLTGELFF.

This clone was observed a handful of times. The chain employs TRBV6-5 and TRBJ1-2; D is possibly TRBD1 (6 bases). The ends were cut back, 6 bases at V and 7 bases at J, with 18 bases in the middle. CDR1 is MNHEY and CDR2 is SVGAGI in the germline V gene. The CDR3 runs 14 residues. CDR3 in amino acids: CASRPPGVAGGYTF. Written as DNA, the CDR3 is TGTGCCAGCAGACCCCCAGGGGTTGCTGGTGGCTACACCTTC.

The CDR3 DNA is TGTGCCAGCAGCTTAGGGGGAGGTGGCACAGATACGCAGTATTTT. It is translated as CASSLGGGGTDTQYF. The chain joins TRBV7-6 to TRBJ2-3; D is possibly TRBD2 (6 bases). Germline CDR1 is SGHVS and CDR2 is FNYEAQ. The CDR3 loop spans 15 amino acids. Trimming took 1 base from V and 1 from J, leaving 9 bases between them.

This clone was seen a single time. The V call is TRBV2, the J call TRBJ2-2, with TRBD2 identical over 7 bases. The V and J ends lost 7 bases and 6 bases, in that order; junction bases with no gene match: 11. The length of the CDR3 is 15 residues. Germline V gene lookup returns CDR1 SNHLY and CDR2 FYNNEI. CDR3 in amino acids: CASKSQGGFAGELFF. DNA for the CDR3: TGTGCCAGCAAGTCCCAGGGAGGGTTCGCCGGGGAGCTGTTTTTT.

J is TRBJ2-7 and V is TRBV5-1; a possible D gene is TRBD1 (5 bases). V lost 0 bases to trimming and J lost 5 bases, with 12 bases between them. Germline CDR1 SGHRS, CDR2 YFSETQ. There are 14 residues in the CDR3. CDR3 DNA sequence: TGCGCCAGCAGCTTGGTTGCAGGGATGAACGAGCAGTACTTC. This encodes CASSLVAGMNEQYF.